The 27 T cell receptor beta chains in this list originate from one sample, sequenced in a study of early T cells in non-severe SARS-CoV-2 infection. TCRdb independently ran MiXCR on the 5' RACE reads; one entry per CDR3 protein. The sample has 100,000 to 120,000 distinct CDR3 sequences, roughly 12% seen once. This specimen was whole blood, taken at baseline. The receptors come from an adult who was a healthcare worker with PCR-confirmed SARS-CoV-2 infection or an uninfected control (not recorded which).

This clonotype was counted between two and nine times. This chain joins TRBV7-9 and TRBJ1-2; D may be TRBD1 (6 bases). The germline gives CDR1 SEHNR, CDR2 FQNEAQ (reference sequence). The CDR3 sequence is 15 residues long. The germline V and J ends were trimmed by 6 bases and 2 bases, with 16 bases remaining between them. Here the CDR3 reads CASSLRGPQNYGYTF. CDR3 sequence (DNA): TGTGCCAGCAGTCTCCGGGGGCCTCAAAACTATGGCTACACCTTC.

The chain couples TRBV7-6 to TRBJ2-6, with D hard to call. The CDR3 contains 14 residues. The germline gives CDR1 SGHVS, CDR2 FNYEAQ. V lost 2 bases and J lost 2, with 4 bases in between. CDR3: CASSLLPGANVLTF. DNA of the CDR3: TGTGCCAGCAGCTTATTACCTGGGGCCAACGTCCTGACTTTC.

The chain combines TRBV29-1 with TRBJ1-2; D remains ambiguous. Germline CDR1 reads SQVTM; CDR2 reads ANQGSEA. The CDR3 extends over 14 amino acids. V was cut by 2 bases and J by 1 base, with 11 bases left in between. CDR3 coding DNA: TGCAGCGTTGAATTGGCAGCAATTAACTATGGCTACACCTTC. This codes for CSVELAAINYGYTF. The complete variable domain, with remaining parts taken from reference TRBV29-1 and TRBJ1-2, reads SAVISQKPSRDICQRGTSLTIQCQVDSQVTMMFWYRQQPGQSLTLIATANQGSEATYESGFVIDKFPISRPNLTFSTLTVSNMSPEDSSIYLCSVELAAINYGYTFGSGTRLTVV.

This clonotype has ten or more counts. This chain links TRBV6-6 with TRBJ2-1, with TRBD2 matching over 9 bases. There are 21 residues in the CDR3. The V and J ends lost 2 bases and 5 bases, in that order; junction bases with no gene match: 22. Germline V gene data show CDR1 as MNHNY and CDR2 as SVGAGI (reference sequence). In nucleotides, the CDR3 is TGTGCCAGCAGTTACCGTTTCCGCGGGAGGGCCTCGGAACACCCCCACAATGAGCAGTTCTTC. Protein sequence: CASSYRFRGRASEHPHNEQFF.

The gene calls are TRBV29-1 and TRBJ1-1, with D uncertain. CDR1 and CDR2 (germline): SQVTM, ANQGSEA. V dropped 1 base and J dropped 0 bases, with 6 bases sitting between them. The CDR3 spans 13 residues. CDR3 bases: TGCAGCGTTGAAGTAGATTTGAACACTGAAGCTTTCTTT. Its protein product is CSVEVDLNTEAFF.

The J gene is TRBJ1-1, the V gene TRBV7-2; no clear D gene. Germline V gives CDR1 SGHTA, CDR2 FQGNSA. The CDR3 consists of 14 residues. V was pared by 0 bases and J by 1 base, with 6 bases between. The CDR3 DNA sequence: TGTGCCAGCAGCTTAGCTGCGGGGAACACTGAAGCTTTCTTT. Its protein is CASSLAAGNTEAFF.

This chain connects TRBV7-6 to TRBJ2-5; no clear D gene. V dropped 2 bases and J dropped 0 bases, with 10 bases sitting between them. The CDR3 covers 15 residues. CDR1 SGHVS and CDR2 FNYEAQ come from the germline V gene. The CDR3 sequence: CASSLFSGYQETQYF. CDR3 DNA: TGTGCCAGCAGCTTATTTTCGGGCTACCAAGAGACCCAGTACTTC. The full variable domain, completed using reference TRBV7-6 and TRBJ2-5, is GAGVSQSPRYKVTKRGQDVALRCDPISGHVSLYWYRQALGQGPEFLTYFNYEAQQDKSGLPNDRFSAERPEGSISTLTIQRTEQRDSAMYRCASSLFSGYQETQYFGPGTRLLVL.

This clonotype was seen more than once but under ten times. V usage is TRBV20-1 and J usage is TRBJ2-3; 9 bases are shared with TRBD2. The CDR3 consists of 16 residues. Germline lookup yields CDR1 DFQATT and CDR2 SNEGSKA (reference sequence). The junction had 11 bases not matched to a gene; V was cut back by 1 base and J by 6 bases. CDR3 amino acids: CSARGLGRGGSDTQYF. CDR3 bases: TGCAGTGCTAGAGGTCTTGGGCGGGGGGGCTCCGATACGCAGTATTTT.

V is TRBV2 and J is TRBJ2-3; D unresolved. The V end lost 4 bases, the J end lost 7 bases, and 12 bases lay between the germline ends. The V gene's germline CDR1 is SNHLY and CDR2 FYNNEI. The CDR3 runs 13 residues. Written as DNA, the CDR3 is TGTGCCAGCAGTGGGGGATTTTCGAATACGCAGTATTTT. Translating it yields CASSGGFSNTQYF.

The V and J genes are TRBV28 and TRBJ2-1, with TRBD2 identical over 11 bases. This CDR3 is built from 15 residues. Germline lookup yields CDR1 MDHEN and CDR2 SYDVKM. The trim removed 5 bases at V and 9 bases at J, leaving 9 bases unmatched. The chain's CDR3 is CASSPLTSGNAEQFF. CDR3 coding DNA: TGTGCCAGCAGTCCCCTGACTAGCGGGAATGCTGAGCAGTTCTTC.

This clonotype was observed a handful of times. V gene TRBV10-3 combines with J gene TRBJ2-5; D remains ambiguous. This CDR3 has 13 residues. Germline CDR1 reads ENHRY; CDR2 reads SYGVKD. V was clipped by 4 bases and J by 4 bases, with 10 bases between them. CDR3 bases: TGTGCCATCAGTGGGGAAGGAAGAGAGACCCAGTACTTC. It codes for CAISGEGRETQYF.

This clonotype showed up many times. V gene TRBV6-1 combines with J gene TRBJ2-1, with 13 bases fitting TRBD2. Germline loops: CDR1 MNHNS, CDR2 SASEGT. Losses at the gene ends were 5 bases for V and 8 bases for J; bases not matched to a gene: 6. There are 15 residues in the CDR3. The DNA of the CDR3 is TGTGCCAGCAGTCGGACTAGCGGGGGTGGGGATGAGCAGTTCTTC. Protein product: CASSRTSGGGDEQFF.

Many counts were recorded for this clonotype. The V call is TRBV4-1, the J call TRBJ1-1; 9 nucleotides line up with TRBD1. This CDR3 spans 16 amino acids. With V trimmed by 1 base and J by 3 bases, 6 bases remained unmatched. Germline CDR1 reads MGHRA; CDR2 reads YSYEKL. The CDR3, as DNA: TGCGCCAGCAGCCAAGTTGGGACAGGGTTGGACACTGAAGCTTTCTTT. This encodes CASSQVGTGLDTEAFF.

This chain links TRBV15 with TRBJ1-5; 7 nucleotides agree with TRBD1. This CDR3 region has 15 residues. The trim removed 5 bases at V and 4 bases at J, leaving 8 bases unmatched. CDR1 and CDR2 (germline): LNHNV, YYDKDF (reference sequence). The CDR3 sequence: CATSGTVSRNQPQHF. The CDR3, as DNA: TGTGCCACCAGCGGGACAGTGTCTCGTAATCAGCCCCAGCATTTT. The variable domain in full, completed from reference TRBV15 and TRBJ1-5, reads DAMVIQNPRYQVTQFGKPVTLSCSQTLNHNVMYWYQQKSSQAPKLLFHYYDKDFNNEADTPDNFQSRRPNTSFCFLDIRSPGLGDTAMYLCATSGTVSRNQPQHFGDGTRLSIL.

Here the CDR3 reads CASTRLISTDTQYF. CDR3 in DNA: TGTGCCAGTACCAGACTGATTAGCACAGATACGCAGTATTTT. The chain joins TRBV2 to TRBJ2-3; D remains ambiguous. V lost 9 bases and J 0 bases, leaving 13 bases between the germline ends. Germline values: CDR1 SNHLY, CDR2 FYNNEI. This CDR3 is 14 amino acids long.

There are a few counts of this clonotype. The genes are TRBV10-3 and TRBJ2-3, with D uncertain. Trimming removed 4 bases at V and 3 bases at J, with 2 bases between. This CDR3 comprises 11 residues. Per germline, CDR1 ENHRY and CDR2 SYGVKD. In nucleotides, the CDR3 is TGTGCCATCAGTGTAACAGATACGCAGTATTTT. This sequence encodes CAISVTDTQYF.

In this sample, this clonotype turned up a few times. J is TRBJ1-3 and V is TRBV7-6, with D hard to call. Trimming took 4 bases from V and 4 from J, leaving 8 bases between them. The CDR3 length is 13 residues. Germline CDR1 reads SGHVS; CDR2 reads FNYEAQ. The CDR3 DNA follows: TGTGCCAGCAGCTCGACCGAGGGAAACACCATATATTTT. As protein: CASSSTEGNTIYF.

The rearrangement uses TRBV18 and TRBJ1-1; the D is unclear. The V gene lost 2 bases and the J gene lost 5 bases, with 15 bases spanning the gap. There are 15 residues in the CDR3. The germline CDR1 and CDR2 sequences are KGHSH and LQKENI. CDR3 sequence reads: CASSPGAKRETEAFF. The CDR3 DNA reads as TGTGCCAGCTCACCAGGAGCCAAGAGAGAGACTGAAGCTTTCTTT.

This clonotype was seen only a few times. The chain has TRBV29-1 and TRBJ2-1; no firm D call. CDR1 SQVTM and CDR2 ANQGSEA come from the germline V gene. V was pared by 0 bases and J by 10 bases, with 7 bases between. The CDR3 totals 11 residues. The CDR3 protein is CSVEEGWEQFF. CDR3 nucleotides: TGCAGCGTTGAAGAAGGCTGGGAGCAGTTCTTC.

This clonotype was recorded at least ten times. The chain links TRBV29-1 to TRBJ2-3; D is ambiguous. Trimming shortened V by 4 bases and J by 2 bases, and 16 bases separated the two germline ends. Germline V lookup: CDR1 SQVTM, CDR2 ANQGSEA. The CDR3 totals 15 residues. The DNA of the CDR3 is TGCAGCGTTGGTTCTGTCCTTTTACACACAGATACGCAGTATTTT. It translates to CSVGSVLLHTDTQYF.

DNA of the CDR3: TGCAGCGTTTCGTCGGGGGGTAACTATGGCTACACCTTC. This translates into CSVSSGGNYGYTF. The rearrangement uses TRBV29-1 and TRBJ1-2; TRBD1 is a possible D gene (5 bases). CDR3 length equals 13 residues. The ends were cut back, 5 bases at V and 1 base at J, with 11 bases in the middle. CDR1 is SQVTM and CDR2 is ANQGSEA in the germline V gene.

V gene TRBV9 combines with J gene TRBJ2-5; D might be TRBD2 (6 bases). Germline V gene data show CDR1 as SGDLS and CDR2 as YYNGEE. The CDR3 has 14 residues. V was clipped by 0 bases and J by 4 bases, with 10 bases between them. The CDR3 reads CASSVGAGGETQYF. The DNA for the CDR3 is TGTGCCAGCAGCGTAGGTGCCGGGGGAGAGACCCAGTACTTC.

This clonotype was recorded a few times. The J gene is TRBJ2-2, the V gene TRBV15; D not resolved. Germline V lookup: CDR1 LNHNV, CDR2 YYDKDF (reference sequence). V lost 3 bases, J lost 7 bases, and 12 bases lay in between. The length of the CDR3 is 14 residues. The CDR3 loop reads CATSRVLEGGELFF. Written as DNA, the CDR3 is TGTGCCACCAGCAGGGTCCTAGAAGGCGGGGAGCTGTTTTTT.

This chain joins TRBV30 and TRBJ1-2; D call uncertain. V lost 5 bases and J 5 bases, leaving 15 bases between the germline ends. The CDR3 has 13 amino acids. CDR1 is GTSNPN and CDR2 is SVGIG in the germline V gene (reference sequence). The CDR3 DNA follows: TGTGCCTGGTACAGAGTATTTGGATATGGCTACACCTTC. Protein product: CAWYRVFGYGYTF.

The sample holds many counts of this clonotype. This chain links TRBV2 with TRBJ1-1; unclear D gene. CDR3 length equals 12 residues. Trimming took off 6 bases at V and 3 bases at J, with 8 bases between the two ends. Germline CDR1 SNHLY, CDR2 FYNNEI. For the CDR3, the DNA is TGTGCCAGCAGATGGGGTGACACTGAAGCTTTCTTT. Protein: CASRWGDTEAFF. Supplemented by reference TRBV2 and TRBJ1-1, the full variable domain reads EPEVTQTPSHQVTQMGQEVILRCVPISNHLYFYWYRQILGQKVEFLVSFYNNEISEKSEIFDDQFSVERPDGSNFTLKIRSTKLEDSAMYFCASRWGDTEAFFGQGTRLTVV.

The chain employs TRBV28 and TRBJ1-1; D call uncertain. The CDR3 consists of 15 residues. Deletions cut 8 bases from V and 2 bases from J, with 18 bases between. Germline assignment: CDR1 MDHEN and CDR2 SYDVKM. The CDR3 DNA reads as TGTGCCAGCGCGAGACACAGAATTACCAACACTGAAGCTTTCTTT. Its translation: CASARHRITNTEAFF. Filled out from reference TRBV28 and TRBJ1-1, the complete variable domain reads DVKVTQSSRYLVKRTGEKVFLECVQDMDHENMFWYRQDPGLGLRLIYFSYDVKMKEKGDIPEGYSVSREKKERFSLILESASTNQTSMYLCASARHRITNTEAFFGQGTRLTVV.

There are a few counts of this clonotype. The rearrangement links TRBV4-1 to TRBJ2-1, with 9 positions matching TRBD1. The CDR3 consists of 15 residues. Per germline, CDR1 MGHRA and CDR2 YSYEKL. The V segment lost 1 base and the J segment 3 bases; nucleotides outside the gene matches: 1. This CDR3 is CASSQGQGDYNEQFF. CDR3 coding DNA: TGCGCCAGCAGCCAAGGACAGGGGGACTACAATGAGCAGTTCTTC.